A single sample is the source of the 30 T cell receptor beta chains below, sequenced in a study of OX40 agonist ivuxolimab in advanced cancers. Using immunoSEQ multiplex PCR, the repertoire was profiled, and TCRdb retains in-frame clones only, with some absent. The data show roughly 70,000 clones, around 82% seen once. Sequenced material: CD4+ or CD8+ T cells sorted from blood, taken in a trial of the OX40 agonist ivuxolimab. The receptors derive from an adult with an advanced solid tumor such as melanoma, head and neck, liver or kidney cancer.

This chain links TRBV19 with TRBJ2-7, with 14 positions matching TRBD2. Germline CDR1 is LNHDA and CDR2 is SQIVND (reference sequence). The CDR3 contains 14 residues. J lost 4 bases, V lost 5 bases, and 1 base had no gene match. The CDR3 DNA sequence: TGTGCCAGTAGTGGACTAGCGGGAGGTTACGAGCAGTACTTC. It translates to CASSGLAGGYEQYF.

This sequence joins TRBV5-6 and TRBJ1-6; TRBD1 aligns across 7 bases. Trimming took 3 bases from V and 0 from J; bases not matched to a gene: 9. CDR3 length equals 18 residues. Germline CDR1 and CDR2: SGHDT and YYEEEE. This CDR3 is CASSSDRPGSSYNSPLHF. As DNA, the CDR3 is TGTGCCAGCAGCTCGGACAGGCCGGGGAGCTCCTATAATTCACCCCTCCACTTT.

The rearrangement links TRBV5-4 to TRBJ2-3; D not resolved. V was trimmed by 0 bases and J by 2 bases, leaving 10 bases between them. Germline-derived CDR1 and CDR2 are SGHNT and YYREEE (reference sequence). The CDR3 extends over 15 amino acids. CDR3 DNA sequence: TGTGCCAGCAGCTTGGGGATAGAGGTCACAGATACGCAGTATTTT. Translation gives CASSLGIEVTDTQYF.

J is TRBJ2-1 and V is TRBV2; 9 nucleotides line up with TRBD1. CDR3 length equals 12 residues. Per the germline V gene, CDR1 is SNHLY and CDR2 is FYNNEI. The V gene end was trimmed by 7 bases and the J gene end by 14 bases; junction bases not matched to a gene: 9. The CDR3 DNA is TGTGCCAGCACTTTCTACCGGGACAGGGAGTTCTTC. Translation gives CASTFYRDREFF.

The chain carries TRBV4-2 and TRBJ2-5; D is perhaps TRBD2 (5 bases). V gave up 1 base and J gave up 7 bases, with 19 bases separating them. Per germline, CDR1 LGHNA and CDR2 YNFKEQ. This CDR3 comprises 16 residues. This CDR3 reads CASSQGGTFGKGTQYF. The CDR3 coding sequence is TGTGCCAGCAGCCAAGGGGGAACCTTCGGGAAGGGGACCCAGTACTTC.

The chain employs TRBV18 and TRBJ2-7; the D is unclear. The germline CDR1 and CDR2 sequences are KGHSH and LQKENI. The CDR3 is made up of 14 amino acids. V lost 4 bases to trimming and J lost 5 bases, with 15 bases between them. The CDR3 DNA sequence: TGTGCCAGCTCACTTATTGATACTCAAAACGAGCAGTACTTC. Translated, it gives CASSLIDTQNEQYF.

This clone was recorded a few times. The rearrangement links TRBV21-1 to TRBJ1-1. TRBV21-1 is a listed pseudogene. The CDR3 length is 20 residues. CDR3 bases: TGTGCCAGCAGCAAAGCGCTAAGTGGATCTCGACAACGAGGGGTGACTGAAGCTTTCTTT. This translates into CASSKALSGSRQRGVTEAFF.

This clone was counted once. The gene calls are TRBV4-1 and TRBJ2-7; TRBD1 matches at 7 bases. This CDR3 is 15 amino acids long. V trimming: 2 bases; J trimming: 9 bases; junction bases outside the gene matches: 13. CDR1 MGHRA and CDR2 YSYEKL come from the germline V gene. This CDR3 reads CASSQTTGSLYGQYF. The CDR3 nucleotides read TGCGCCAGCAGCCAAACGACAGGGTCCCTTTATGGGCAGTACTTC.

The chain carries TRBV27 and TRBJ1-2; no reliable D call. The CDR3 length is 15 residues. Between the trimmed V and J ends, which lost 1 base and 6 bases, there was a span of 15 bases. Germline CDR1 is MNHEY and CDR2 is SMNVEV (reference sequence). CDR3 bases: TGTGCCAGCAGTTTATTGGTCAGCCCGAAGGATGGCTACACCTTC. It encodes CASSLLVSPKDGYTF.

The chain links TRBV2 to TRBJ1-1, with TRBD1 matching over 8 bases. This CDR3 is 12 amino acids long. With V trimmed by 9 bases and J by 5 bases, 5 bases remained unmatched. Germline CDR1 reads SNHLY; CDR2 reads FYNNEI. CDR3 DNA: TGTGCCAGACAGGGGGATAGGACTGAAGCTTTCTTT. Its translation: CARQGDRTEAFF.

In its sample, this clone was seen a few times. The V and J genes are TRBV19 and TRBJ2-5; 11 bases agree with TRBD2. The germline V gene encodes CDR1 LNHDA and CDR2 SQIVND (reference sequence). The CDR3 is 21 amino acids. With V trimmed by 2 bases and J by 0 bases, 17 bases remained unmatched. DNA for the CDR3: TGTGCCAGTAGTATATCAAGAGACCGACGGACTAGCGGGCTGTACCAAGAGACCCAGTACTTC. Its protein is CASSISRDRRTSGLYQETQYF.

This chain uses TRBV28 with TRBJ2-7, with 9 bases fitting TRBD1. The CDR3 extends over 15 amino acids. Trimming took 6 bases from V and 4 from J; bases not matched to a gene: 10. Germline V CDR1 and CDR2: MDHEN, SYDVKM. CDR3 nucleotides: TGTGCCAGCAGCAAATTTGGGGACAGGGTATACGAGCAGTACTTC. Amino acid sequence: CASSKFGDRVYEQYF.

About this clone: The sample carries other DNA sequences with the same CDR3. This rearrangement joins TRBV18 to TRBJ1-1; tentative D call: TRBD1 (6 bases). CDR1 and CDR2 from the germline V gene are KGHSH and LQKENI. The CDR3 extends over 16 amino acids. Trimming cost V 2 bases and J 0 bases, with 13 bases left between them. The CDR3 DNA reads as TGTGCCAGCTCACCAGACAGGACGCCTATGAACACTGAAGCTTTCTTT. Its protein is CASSPDRTPMNTEAFF.

The chain carries TRBV29-1 and TRBJ2-7; tentatively, D is TRBD1 (5 bases). The CDR3 loop spans 12 amino acids. Germline-derived CDR1 and CDR2 are SQVTM and ANQGSEA. V shed 2 bases and J shed 6 bases, with 11 bases lying between them. The CDR3 here is CSVEKGWGEQYF. In nucleotides, the CDR3 is TGCAGCGTTGAAAAGGGGTGGGGCGAGCAGTACTTC.

The chain employs TRBV5-1 and TRBJ2-2; D not certain. This CDR3 has 13 amino acids. Germline V gene lookup returns CDR1 SGHRS and CDR2 YFSETQ. Trimming took 6 bases from V and 2 from J, leaving 8 bases between them. The CDR3: CASNKLNTGELFF. In DNA, the CDR3 is TGCGCCAGCAATAAACTTAACACCGGGGAGCTGTTTTTT.

The chain couples TRBV7-9 to TRBJ1-1, with D perhaps matching TRBD1 (5 bases). The CDR3 extends over 14 amino acids. The germline V gene has CDR1 SEHNR and CDR2 FQNEAQ (reference sequence). Trimming pared 6 bases from V and 4 bases from J, leaving 15 bases between. The CDR3 region is CASRYMGPSTEAFF. For the CDR3, the DNA is TGTGCCAGCAGATACATGGGACCCAGCACTGAAGCTTTCTTT. Filled out from reference TRBV7-9 and TRBJ1-1, the complete variable domain reads DTGVSQNPRHKITKRGQNVTFRCDPISEHNRLYWYRQTLGQGPEFLTYFQNEAQLEKSRLLSDRFSAERPKGSFSTLEIQRTEQGDSAMYLCASRYMGPSTEAFFGQGTRLTVV.

The chain carries TRBV7-2 and TRBJ2-5; either TRBD1 or TRBD2 may fit D (7 bases each). This CDR3 spans 14 amino acids. V gave up 4 bases and J gave up 5 bases, with 14 bases separating them. Germline CDR1 SGHTA, CDR2 FQGNSA. CDR3 in amino acids: CASSYQGGAETQYF. CDR3 nucleotide sequence: TGTGCCAGCAGCTACCAGGGGGGGGCGGAGACCCAGTACTTC.

The chain couples TRBV28 to TRBJ1-5, with no clear D. Trimming shortened V by 3 bases and J by 2 bases, and 14 bases separated the two germline ends. This CDR3 has 16 amino acids. The germline V gene has CDR1 MDHEN and CDR2 SYDVKM. This CDR3 is CASSLWAGSGNQPQHF. In nucleotides, the CDR3 is TGTGCCAGCAGTTTGTGGGCGGGCAGTGGCAATCAGCCCCAGCATTTT. Filled out from reference TRBV28 and TRBJ1-5, the complete variable domain reads DVKVTQSSRYLVKRTGEKVFLECVQDMDHENMFWYRQDPGLGLRLIYFSYDVKMKEKGDIPEGYSVSREKKERFSLILESASTNQTSMYLCASSLWAGSGNQPQHFGDGTRLSIL.

The chain recombines TRBV6-6 with TRBJ1-4; no clear D. The V end was cut by 0 bases, the J end by 5 bases, with 7 bases between. The CDR3 consists of 14 residues. Germline values: CDR1 MNHNY, CDR2 SVGAGI (reference sequence). The CDR3 loop is CASSYSRLNEKLFF. The CDR3 nucleotides are TGTGCCAGCAGTTACTCCCGGTTGAATGAAAAACTGTTTTTT.

Here the CDR3 reads CASSLVLPGAFGTQYF. CDR3 DNA: TGTGCCAGCAGCTTAGTTCTTCCGGGGGCTTTTGGGACCCAGTACTTC. The genes are TRBV7-2 and TRBJ2-5; D may match TRBD1 or TRBD2 (6 bases each). Germline loops: CDR1 SGHTA, CDR2 FQGNSA. Between the trimmed V and J ends, which lost 1 base and 7 bases, there was a span of 19 bases. This CDR3 contains 16 residues.

The chain is built from TRBV19 and TRBJ2-4; 9 nucleotides match TRBD1. The CDR3 totals 14 residues. With 2 bases clipped from V and 11 bases from J, the junction kept 7 bases outside the gene matches. Per germline, CDR1 LNHDA and CDR2 SQIVND (reference sequence). The CDR3 is CASSITGQGVLQYF. CDR3 in DNA: TGTGCCAGTAGTATAACGGGACAGGGTGTCCTTCAGTACTTC.

The chain has TRBV6-6 and TRBJ2-7; D might be TRBD2 (5 bases). Trimming removed 7 bases at V and 3 bases at J, with 16 bases between. This CDR3 has 14 residues. Looked up from germline, CDR1 is MNHNY and CDR2 is SVGAGI (reference sequence). CDR3 coding DNA: TGTGCCAGCATCTCGGGAACTAGGTACTACGAGCAGTACTTC. Its protein product is CASISGTRYYEQYF.

The genes are TRBV30 and TRBJ1-2; D is possibly TRBD1 (5 bases). There are 16 residues in the CDR3. Trimming took off 3 bases at V and 0 bases at J, with 17 bases between the two ends. The germline V gene encodes CDR1 GTSNPN and CDR2 SVGIG (reference sequence). The CDR3, as DNA: TGTGCCTGGAGGGCGAGGGGCGGGTTGGCTAACTATGGCTACACCTTC. It specifies CAWRARGGLANYGYTF.

A word on this clone: This sample also contains other DNA sequences that code for the same CDR3. The gene calls are TRBV7-2 and TRBJ1-4; TRBD1 is a possible D gene (5 bases). This CDR3 comprises 14 residues. V was cut by 5 bases and J by 4 bases, with 11 bases left in between. Germline assignment: CDR1 SGHTA and CDR2 FQGNSA. Here the CDR3 reads CASSPGRSNEKLFF. The CDR3 region has the DNA TGTGCCAGCAGCCCGGGACGGAGTAATGAAAAACTGTTTTTT.

The J gene is TRBJ2-7, the V gene TRBV7-9; TRBD2 matches 11 bases. The CDR3 totals 13 residues. Per germline, CDR1 SEHNR and CDR2 FQNEAQ (reference sequence). The J segment lost 6 bases and the V segment lost 8 bases, leaving 6 bases of the junction unmatched. DNA of the CDR3: TGTGCCAGCTCACTAGCGGGAGTATCCGAGCAGTACTTC. Its protein is CASSLAGVSEQYF.

This clone was seen just once. J is TRBJ1-1 and V is TRBV30, with D perhaps TRBD1 (5 bases). The CDR3 consists of 13 residues. The V end was cut by 1 base, the J end by 5 bases, with 11 bases between. The germline V gene encodes CDR1 GTSNPN and CDR2 SVGIG (reference sequence). The DNA for the CDR3 is TGTGCCTGGAGTGCATCCGGGGCGACTGAAGCTTTCTTT. This codes for CAWSASGATEAFF.

The rearrangement links TRBV6-1 to TRBJ1-2; TRBD1 is a possible D gene (6 bases). The CDR3 runs to 15 residues. Trimming took off 7 bases at V and 4 bases at J, with 19 bases between the two ends. Germline CDR1 reads MNHNS; CDR2 reads SASEGT. The CDR3 region is CASTSGTPLVYGYTF. CDR3 coding DNA: TGTGCCAGCACGAGTGGGACACCACTAGTCTATGGCTACACCTTC.

A single count supports this clone. This sequence joins TRBV6-5 and TRBJ2-7; 7 nucleotides line up with TRBD1. Germline V gene sequence: CDR1 MNHEY, CDR2 SVGAGI. This CDR3 is 12 amino acids long. V was pared by 6 bases and J by 2 bases, with 1 base of the junction left unmatched. CDR3 in amino acids: CASRDRPYEQYF. The DNA for the CDR3 is TGTGCCAGCAGGGACAGGCCCTACGAGCAGTACTTC.

The V call is TRBV9, the J call TRBJ1-3; 8 nucleotides match TRBD1. Germline CDR1 and CDR2: SGDLS and YYNGEE. Unmatched junction bases numbered 2, after V lost 3 bases and J lost 0 bases. The CDR3 contains 15 residues. The CDR3 nucleotides read TGTGCCAGCAGCGCACAGGGGGTCTCTGGAAACACCATATATTTT. Translating gives CASSAQGVSGNTIYF.

J is TRBJ2-1 and V is TRBV2, with 8 bases aligning to TRBD2. The trim removed 2 bases at V and 10 bases at J, leaving 4 bases unmatched. Germline-derived CDR1 and CDR2 are SNHLY and FYNNEI. The length of the CDR3 is 13 residues. DNA of the CDR3: TGTGCCAGCAGTGAATTCTTAGCGGGAGAGCAGTTCTTC. The encoded protein is CASSEFLAGEQFF.